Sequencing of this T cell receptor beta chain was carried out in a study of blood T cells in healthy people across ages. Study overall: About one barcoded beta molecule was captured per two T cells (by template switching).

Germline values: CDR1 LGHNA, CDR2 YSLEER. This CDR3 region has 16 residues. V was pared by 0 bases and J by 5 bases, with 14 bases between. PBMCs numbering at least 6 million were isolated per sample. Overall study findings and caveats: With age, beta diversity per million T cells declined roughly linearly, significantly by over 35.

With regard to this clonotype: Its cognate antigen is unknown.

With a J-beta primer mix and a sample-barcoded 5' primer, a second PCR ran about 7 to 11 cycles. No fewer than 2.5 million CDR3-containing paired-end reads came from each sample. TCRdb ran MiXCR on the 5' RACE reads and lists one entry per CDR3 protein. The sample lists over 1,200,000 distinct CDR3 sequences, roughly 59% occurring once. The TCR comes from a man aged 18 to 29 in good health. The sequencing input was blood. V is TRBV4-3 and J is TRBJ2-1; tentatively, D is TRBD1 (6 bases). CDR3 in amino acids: CASSQDEGVGDNEQFF. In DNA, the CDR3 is TGCGCCAGCAGCCAAGATGAGGGGGTGGGGGACAATGAGCAGTTCTTC.